Below are 23 T cell receptor beta chains sequenced from a single sample in a study of shared clonotypes between healthy human individuals. CD8 cells regarded as naive lacked CD45RO, were positively chosen for CCR7, and omitted terminally differentiated effector memory CD45RA+ cells. This table comes from immunoSEQ multiplex PCR, and its TCRdb copy is limited to in-frame clones, with some not included. The sample yields about 2 million clones, 85% to 95% seen once. Sequenced input: naive CD8+ T cells sorted from blood. These receptors were obtained from a man younger than 35 in good health.

The chain uses TRBV7-9 and TRBJ1-2; D may be TRBD1 (5 bases). The germline gives CDR1 SEHNR, CDR2 FQNEAQ (reference sequence). V dropped 4 bases and J dropped 5 bases, with 20 bases sitting between them. This CDR3 contains 16 residues. CDR3 coding DNA: TGTGCCAGCAGCTCCGAGGGACTCACGGCGGGGTATGGCTACACCTTC. Amino acids: CASSSEGLTAGYGYTF.

A note on this clone: Other nucleotide sequences from this sample produce the same CDR3. The chain links TRBV4-3 to TRBJ2-6; D possibly corresponds to TRBD2 (5 bases). Trimming left V 1 base short and J 1 base short, with 8 bases between. CDR1 is LGHNA, CDR2 YSLEER, per germline. The CDR3 consists of 16 residues. The CDR3 protein is CASSQVGSSGANVLTF. CDR3 sequence (DNA): TGCGCCAGCAGCCAAGTGGGGAGTTCTGGGGCCAACGTCCTGACTTTC.

For this clone: The same CDR3 arises from other DNA sequences in this sample as well. The CDR3 DNA is TGTGCCAGCAGCTTCGGTAATTCACCCCTCCACTTT. Translating gives CASSFGNSPLHF. The chain is built from TRBV5-6 and TRBJ1-6; D is undetermined. The CDR3 consists of 12 residues. Germline CDR1 reads SGHDT; CDR2 reads YYEEEE. V lost 2 bases, J lost 6 bases, and 3 bases lay in between. The complete variable domain, with remaining parts taken from reference TRBV5-6 and TRBJ1-6, reads DAGVTQSPTHLIKTRGQQVTLRCSPKSGHDTVSWYQQALGQGPQFIFQYYEEEERQRGNFPDRFSGHQFPNYSSELNVNALLLGDSALYLCASSFGNSPLHFGNGTRLTVT.

This clone was recorded only once. The sample holds other DNA sequences that translate to the same CDR3. This chain connects TRBV19 to TRBJ1-1, with D maybe TRBD1 (6 bases). V was shortened by 3 bases and J by 0 bases, with 8 bases between the two germline ends. Germline-derived CDR1 and CDR2 are LNHDA and SQIVND (reference sequence). This CDR3 is built from 14 residues. Here the CDR3 reads CASSMGGLNTEAFF. Written as DNA, the CDR3 is TGTGCCAGTAGTATGGGGGGCTTGAACACTGAAGCTTTCTTT.

The table lists this clone with a count of one. The chain uses TRBV2 and TRBJ2-7, with D unresolved. Trimming shortened V by 3 bases and J by 2 bases, and 14 bases separated the two germline ends. The germline gives CDR1 SNHLY, CDR2 FYNNEI. This CDR3 contains 15 residues. This chain's CDR3 is CASSEKGATTYEQYF. DNA of the CDR3: TGTGCCAGCAGTGAGAAGGGCGCTACCACCTACGAGCAGTACTTC.

The CDR3 DNA follows: TGTGCCAGCAGCCAAGGTACAGACAATAACTATGGCTACACCTTC. Its translation: CASSQGTDNNYGYTF. This chain links TRBV4-2 with TRBJ1-2; D not certain. Trimming left V 1 base short and J 1 base short, with 10 bases between. The CDR3 length is 15 residues. CDR1 is LGHNA, CDR2 YNFKEQ, per germline.

The rearrangement joins TRBV2 to TRBJ2-7, with no clear D. Trimming removed 4 bases from V and 2 bases from J, with 15 bases in between. CDR1 is SNHLY, CDR2 FYNNEI, per germline. The CDR3 extends over 15 amino acids. The CDR3 bases are TGTGCCAGCAGTGCCCCCGCCACTGATACCTACGAGCAGTACTTC. This encodes CASSAPATDTYEQYF.

CDR3 nucleotide sequence: TGTGCCAGCAGTGAGATACAGGGGTCCTATAATTCACCCCTCCACTTT. The encoded protein is CASSEIQGSYNSPLHF. The chain employs TRBV2 and TRBJ1-6, with 7 bases that match TRBD1. The germline gives CDR1 SNHLY, CDR2 FYNNEI. After removal of 3 bases from V and 1 base from J, the junction contained 3 bases not matched to a gene. The CDR3 spans 16 residues.

The chain employs TRBV25-1 and TRBJ2-1; 9 bases align to TRBD1. The CDR3 covers 14 residues. In germline, CDR1 is MGHDK, CDR2 SYGVNS. V dropped 6 bases and J dropped 8; count of bases not matched to a gene: 8. CDR3 in DNA: TGTGCCAGCAGAGACAGGGGGGGTTCGGATGAGCAGTTCTTC. Its protein product is CASRDRGGSDEQFF. The full variable domain, its missing parts supplied by reference TRBV25-1 and TRBJ2-1, is EADIYQTPRYLVIGTGKKITLECSQTMGHDKMYWYQQDPGMELHLIHYSYGVNSTEKGDLSSESTVSRIRTEHFPLTLESARPSHTSQYLCASRDRGGSDEQFFGPGTRLTVL.

On this clone itself: The sample has other DNA sequences that encode this CDR3 too. This chain joins TRBV28 and TRBJ2-7, with D uncertain. Germline V lookup: CDR1 MDHEN, CDR2 SYDVKM. The CDR3 length is 13 residues. V was clipped by 3 bases and J by 0 bases, with 6 bases between them. Written as DNA, the CDR3 is TGTGCCAGCAGTTTTGCTAGCTCCTACGAGCAGTACTTC. Its protein product is CASSFASSYEQYF. Supplemented by reference TRBV28 and TRBJ2-7, the full variable domain reads DVKVTQSSRYLVKRTGEKVFLECVQDMDHENMFWYRQDPGLGLRLIYFSYDVKMKEKGDIPEGYSVSREKKERFSLILESASTNQTSMYLCASSFASSYEQYFGPGTRLTVT.

The rearrangement joins TRBV2 to TRBJ1-1, with a possible D match to TRBD1 (5 bases). The CDR3 has 14 amino acids. The germline gives CDR1 SNHLY, CDR2 FYNNEI. V was shortened by 8 bases and J by 5 bases, with 18 bases between the two germline ends. The CDR3 DNA reads TGTGCCAGCTCGAAGTTCGCCCGGGGGACTGAAGCTTTCTTT. Residues: CASSKFARGTEAFF.

This rearrangement joins TRBV9 to TRBJ2-3; TRBD1 matches at 12 bases. J lost 5 bases, V lost 6 bases, and 13 bases had no gene match. This CDR3 contains 17 residues. Germline V CDR1 and CDR2: SGDLS, YYNGEE. The CDR3 region is CASTDHGDRGPEDTQYF. The CDR3 DNA is TGTGCCAGCACCGACCATGGGGACAGGGGGCCGGAAGATACGCAGTATTTT.

This clone came up once. V gene TRBV13 combines with J gene TRBJ1-6, with D tentatively TRBD1 (6 bases). Germline CDR1 PRHDT, CDR2 FYEKMQ (reference sequence). This CDR3 has 16 amino acids. V was clipped by 4 bases and J by 0 bases, with 10 bases between them. The CDR3 here is CASSYTGSSYNSPLHF. The CDR3, as DNA: TGTGCCAGCAGCTACACAGGGAGCTCCTATAATTCACCCCTCCACTTT.

The chain links TRBV6-5 to TRBJ2-7; 8 bases are shared with TRBD1. Germline V CDR1 and CDR2: MNHEY, SVGAGI. The CDR3 runs to 15 residues. Unmatched junction bases numbered 9, after V lost 2 bases and J lost 6 bases. The CDR3 DNA is TGTGCCAGCAGTTACACGTCAGGGGGCTACTCCGAGCAGTACTTC. As protein: CASSYTSGGYSEQYF.

V is TRBV27 and J is TRBJ2-1, with TRBD1 matching over 9 bases. J gave up 4 bases and V 6 bases, and 7 bases lay outside the gene matches. From germline, CDR1 is MNHEY and CDR2 SMNVEV (reference sequence). This CDR3 spans 15 amino acids. The CDR3 nucleotides are TGTGCCAGCAGAACCCGGGACAGGGTATACAATGAGCAGTTCTTC. It is translated as CASRTRDRVYNEQFF.

V and J are TRBV5-6 and TRBJ1-6, with D tentatively TRBD1 (6 bases). V was clipped by 0 bases and J by 11 bases, with 15 bases between them. The length of the CDR3 is 15 residues. The germline V gene encodes CDR1 SGHDT and CDR2 YYEEEE. The CDR3: CASSLEGGPGTPLHF. CDR3 in DNA: TGTGCCAGCAGCTTGGAAGGGGGACCGGGGACACCCCTCCACTTT.

The chain joins TRBV28 to TRBJ1-1; 8 positions agree with TRBD1. V gave up 1 base and J gave up 4 bases; unmatched junction bases: 5. The V gene's germline CDR1 is MDHEN and CDR2 SYDVKM. This CDR3 region has 15 residues. The CDR3 protein is CASSLYLTGVTEAFF. The CDR3 coding sequence is TGTGCCAGCAGTTTATACCTGACAGGGGTCACTGAAGCTTTCTTT.

In this sample, this clone turned up once. The chain employs TRBV7-8 and TRBJ2-1, with D tentatively TRBD1 (5 bases). V dropped 3 bases and J dropped 8 bases, with 17 bases sitting between them. This CDR3 spans 15 amino acids. Germline V gene sequence: CDR1 SGHVS, CDR2 FQNEAQ. The CDR3, as DNA: TGTGCCAGCAGCTTGGGGCAGGGCCTTCCCCATGAGCAGTTCTTC. Translated, it gives CASSLGQGLPHEQFF.

This clone was counted only a few times. The chain recombines TRBV29-1 with TRBJ1-4; the D gene is possibly TRBD1 (5 bases). Per the germline V gene, CDR1 is SQVTM and CDR2 is ANQGSEA. Trimming shortened V by 6 bases and J by 0 bases, and 8 bases separated the two germline ends. This CDR3 is built from 13 residues. CDR3 DNA sequence: TGCAGCGTCAAACAGGCAACTAATGAAAAACTGTTTTTT. Protein: CSVKQATNEKLFF.

The chain couples TRBV27 to TRBJ2-7, with D unresolved. CDR1 is MNHEY and CDR2 is SMNVEV in the germline V gene (reference sequence). Trimming stripped 7 bases from V and 1 base from J, with 14 bases between. This CDR3 comprises 14 residues. As DNA, the CDR3 is TGTGCCAGCAAGCAGGCTCCCCTTTCCTACGAGCAGTACTTC. Amino acid sequence: CASKQAPLSYEQYF.

This chain links TRBV4-3 with TRBJ2-1, with TRBD2 identical over 9 bases. The germline V gene has CDR1 LGHNA and CDR2 YSLEER. Germline trimming cut 5 bases from V and 9 bases from J; bases unmatched to any gene: 17. The CDR3 is 17 amino acids. CDR3 coding DNA: TGCGCCAGCAGCAGTACCCCTGGGCGGGAGGGCTCATTTGAGCAGTTCTTC. This sequence encodes CASSSTPGREGSFEQFF.

This clone has only one observation. Other DNA sequences within the sample encode an identical CDR3. The genes are TRBV5-1 and TRBJ1-1; D unclear. CDR1 SGHRS and CDR2 YFSETQ come from the germline V gene. Trimming cost V 6 bases and J 4 bases, with 7 bases left between them. The CDR3 has 11 residues. The CDR3 spells CASIGGTEAFF. CDR3 bases: TGCGCCAGCATAGGCGGCACTGAAGCTTTCTTT.

This chain links TRBV5-1 with TRBJ2-7; D is undetermined. Germline CDR1 and CDR2: SGHRS and YFSETQ. Between the trimmed V and J ends, which lost 0 bases and 5 bases, there was a span of 12 bases. The CDR3 totals 14 residues. As DNA, the CDR3 is TGCGCCAGCAGCTTGGATCCGGAGCTGGACGAGCAGTACTTC. Its translation is CASSLDPELDEQYF.